This T cell receptor (beta chain) was documented in a study of T cells in Graves' hyperthyroidism and ophthalmopathy. Overall study: Initial diagnosis, before any treatment, was when peripheral blood was collected.

Findings and limits, study-wide: Within blood appeared most thyroid clonotypes that had expanded above 0.001.

V was pared by 3 bases and J by 0 bases, with 12 bases between. Germline V lookup: CDR1 MNHNS, CDR2 SASEGT. There are 16 residues in the CDR3. This clonotype came up a few times. Its antigen remains unidentified. Orbital computed tomography, thyroid ultrasound, serum thyroxine and TRAb, and clinical symptoms together informed the diagnoses. The source of the PBMCs was around 10 ml of fresh peripheral blood. It was RNA transcripts that yielded the amplified TCR beta CDR3 regions. In the first-round RT-PCR of the TCR CDR3, the HTBI primer set was used. TCRdb re-derived calls from the multiplex PCR reads in MiXCR, one entry per CDR3 protein. The sample shows hundreds of thousands of distinct CDR3 sequences, under 25% of them seen only once.

The rearrangement joins TRBV6-1 to TRBJ2-4; no definite D call. The source of this sequence is a woman in her seventies with Graves' ophthalmopathy. Material: blood. The CDR3 coding sequence is TGTGCCAGCAGTGAGGGTGGCGTTATAGCCAAAAACATTCAGTACTTC. It yields the protein CASSEGGVIAKNIQYF.